This T cell receptor beta chain was documented in a study of a mutant IDH1 vaccine in newly diagnosed glioma. Broader study findings: Pseudoprogression appears to have had no connection to changes in top peripheral T cell clonotypes.

About this clone: The antigen remains undetermined.

The CDR3 spans 15 residues. CDR1 is LNHDA and CDR2 is SQIVND in the germline V gene (reference sequence). Trimming cost V 3 bases and J 4 bases, with 15 bases left between them. Profiling relied on immunoSEQ multiplex PCR, and the TCRdb table lists in-frame clones only, not all of them. The sample contains 38,000 or so clones, 80% of which appear only once. Documented time point: week 11, during vaccination. In every dose of vaccine, 300 ug of mutant IDH1 20-mer peptide was given alongside topical imiquimod. Sequenced material: peripheral blood mononuclear cells (PBMCs), taken from a glioma patient whose treatment included an IDH1 peptide vaccine. The J gene is TRBJ1-2, the V gene TRBV19; D is unclear. This receptor was obtained from a woman between 25 and 40 years old with glioma. Some clones in this sample may be carry-over from other donors' samples. The CDR3 DNA sequence: TGTGCCAGTAGTATCAGAGACCCGACCTTCTATGGCTACACCTTC. Translating it yields CASSIRDPTFYGYTF.